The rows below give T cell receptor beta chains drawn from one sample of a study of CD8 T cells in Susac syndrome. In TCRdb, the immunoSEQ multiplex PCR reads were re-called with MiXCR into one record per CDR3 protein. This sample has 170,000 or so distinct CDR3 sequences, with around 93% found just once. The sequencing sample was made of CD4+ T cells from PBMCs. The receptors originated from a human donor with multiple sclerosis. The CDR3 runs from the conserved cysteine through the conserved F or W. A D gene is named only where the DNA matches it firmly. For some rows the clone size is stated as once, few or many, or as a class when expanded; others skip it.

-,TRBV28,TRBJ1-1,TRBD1,TGTGCCAGCAGTTCCCACAGGGGAGAAGCTTTCTTT,CASSSHRGEAFF
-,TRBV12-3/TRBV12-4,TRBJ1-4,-,TGTGCCAGCAGTCCCCGAGAAAAACTGTTTTTT,CASSPREKLFF
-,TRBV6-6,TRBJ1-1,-,TGTGCCAGCAGTTACAGGGTTGAAGCTTTCTTT,CASSYRVEAFF
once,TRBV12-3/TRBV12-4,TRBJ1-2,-,TGTGCCAGCAGTTTGTCCGGGGTAGCTAACTATGGCTACACCTTC,CASSLSGVANYGYTF
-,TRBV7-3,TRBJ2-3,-,TGTGCCAGCAGCTTTCGGCCCGCCGGGGCAAGCACAGATACGCAGTATTTT,CASSFRPAGASTDTQYF
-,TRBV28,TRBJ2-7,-,TGTGCCAGCAGTGTAGCTTCGGGGCTAACGTACGAGCAGTACTTC,CASSVASGLTYEQYF
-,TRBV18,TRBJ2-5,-,TGTGCCAGCTCACCGTCACACGGGGAGACCCAGTACTTC,CASSPSHGETQYF
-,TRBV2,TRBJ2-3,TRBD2,TGTGCCAGCAGTGCAATGACTAGCGTATTAACAGATACGCAGTATTTT,CASSAMTSVLTDTQYF
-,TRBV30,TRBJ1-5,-,TGTGCCTGGAGTGTAGAGGGGTTGCAGCCCCAGCATTTT,CAWSVEGLQPQHF
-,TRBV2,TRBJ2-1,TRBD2,TGTGCCAGCAGTGGGACTAGCGGGGGGCTGTCCTACAATGAGCAGTTCTTC,CASSGTSGGLSYNEQFF
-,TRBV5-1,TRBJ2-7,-,TGCGCCAGCAGCTTGGGGGAACTCACAGGCAGCTACGAGCAGTACTTC,CASSLGELTGSYEQYF
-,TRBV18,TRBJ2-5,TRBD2,TGTGCCAGCTCACCTAGCGGGACCAGGGAGACCCAGTACTTC,CASSPSGTRETQYF
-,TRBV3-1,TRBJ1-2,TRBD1,TGTGCCAGCAGCCGCGGGACAGGAATACTTAACTATGGCTACACCTTC,CASSRGTGILNYGYTF
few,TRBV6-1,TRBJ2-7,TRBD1,TGTGCCAGCAGCTCTCGGGGGACAGGGTCTTACGAGCAGTACTTC,CASSSRGTGSYEQYF
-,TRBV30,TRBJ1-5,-,TGTGCCTGGAGTTCAGGGGCCGATCAGCCCCAGCATTTT,CAWSSGADQPQHF
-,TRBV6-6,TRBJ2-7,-,TGTGCCAGCAAGGGCTCCTACGAGCAGTACTTC,CASKGSYEQYF